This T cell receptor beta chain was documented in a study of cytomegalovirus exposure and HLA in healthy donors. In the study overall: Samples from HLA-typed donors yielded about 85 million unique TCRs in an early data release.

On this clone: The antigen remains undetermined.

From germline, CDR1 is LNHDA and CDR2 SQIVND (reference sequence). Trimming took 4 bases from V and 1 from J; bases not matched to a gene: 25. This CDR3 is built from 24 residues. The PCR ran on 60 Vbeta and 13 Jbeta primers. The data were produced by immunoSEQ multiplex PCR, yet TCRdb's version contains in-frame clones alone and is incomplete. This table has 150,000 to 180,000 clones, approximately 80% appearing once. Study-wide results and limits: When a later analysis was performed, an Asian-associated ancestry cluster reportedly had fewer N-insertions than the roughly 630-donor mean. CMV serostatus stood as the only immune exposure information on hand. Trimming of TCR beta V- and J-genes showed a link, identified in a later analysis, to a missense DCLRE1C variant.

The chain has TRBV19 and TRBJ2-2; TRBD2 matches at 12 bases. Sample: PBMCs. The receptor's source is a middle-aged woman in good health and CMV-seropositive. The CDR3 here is CASSTTGSGLAGRRDRKNTGELFF. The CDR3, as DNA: TGTGCCAGTAGTACGACAGGGTCGGGACTAGCGGGCCGAAGGGATCGAAAGAACACCGGGGAGCTGTTTTTT.